The T cell receptor beta chain described here comes from a study of blood T cell repertoires in COVID-19 (dated by TCRdb to 2018 to 2020). For the study in its entirety: The collaborator samples originated in the United States, Italy and Spain and spanned the acute and convalescent phases of COVID-19. The material from the prospective study consisted of cDNA or gDNA derived from T cells, B-cell-depleted T cells, or PBMCs. Subjects who had been exposed to COVID-19, were actively infected with it, or had recovered from it provided the deeply sampled blood TCRbeta repertoires that made up the dataset. The repertoires were released in a freely available public database intended as a resource for research on the immune response to SARS-CoV-2. The samples were drawn from the first 160 participants of the ongoing ImmuneRACE study and from 1,254 subjects provided by 6 global collaborators. The sample metadata nearly always contained a de-identified subject ID, COVID-19 status, age in years and sex. Where available, HLA class I and class II types were taken from metadata supplied by the sample provider and were not determined by assay-based typing.

V trim: 4 bases; J trim: 1 base; unmatched bases: 4. Taken from cysteine to phenylalanine, the CDR3 has 14 residues. Kept here is only the CDR3 DNA, which spans 42 bases and is read in frame from base 1. As encoded in the germline V gene (reference sequence), CDR1 is SEHNR while CDR2 is FQNEAQ. Beyond this particular receptor, the publication reports: The quantity of clinical and demographic metadata differed by source and by participant and was supplied without curation.

TCRbeta CDR3 regions were amplified from genomic DNA using the immunoSEQ Assay, a bias-controlled multiplex PCR. From the authors' description of their analysis: Nucleated cell counts per sample were estimated from amplification of reference gene primers within the assay. Sequence reads were collapsed and filtered to measure the absolute abundance of every unique TCRbeta CDR3 rearrangement. Productive Simpson clonality was computed per sample as the square root of Simpson's diversity index over productive rearrangements. This immuneACCESS table, as held by TCRdb, lists in-frame sequences with V and J called but not all clones. Of the missing ones, under half trace to an unresolved V gene in checked studies; the others have no known cause. Clone size and V and J calls were adopted from that table, with D and trimming inferred from the DNA. In all, the sample holds tens of thousands of clones, and approximately 88% of those were seen once. The ten largest clones represent 9.5% to 13% of the sample.

One collaborating source in Seattle enrolled patients during active infection and followed them longitudinally through the course of disease. Whole blood was collected in K2EDTA tubes by collaborating institutions according to the institutions' own protocols. For TCRbeta analysis, collaborators shipped samples in one of three forms: frozen whole blood, isolated PBMCs, or DNA extracted from either of those sample types. As regards this clone: The target of this receptor is not known. One base away there is no much larger clone; base qualities are not given.

The chain uses TRBV7-9 and TRBJ2-7, with TRBD1 matching 7 junction bases. The sample was peripheral blood. This clonotype originated in a man aged 30-40 years with COVID-19, enrolled during active disease. The nucleotide sequence reads as follows: TGTGCCAGCAGCTGGGACAGATTATCCTACGAGCAGTACTTC. Its protein product is CASSWDRLSYEQYF.